Sequencing of this T cell receptor (beta chain) was carried out in a study of cytomegalovirus exposure and HLA in healthy donors. Germline V gene sequence: CDR1 MDHEN, CDR2 SYDVKM. This CDR3 is built from 15 residues. The V and J ends lost 4 bases and 4 bases respectively, with 11 bases between them. General study results and limits: Generally TCR sequences proved uncommon, though certain public TCRs appeared in numerous donors. Previously analyzed data showed that most TCR beta V segments were productive at a frequency of about 90% or about 30%. Because they were indistinguishable, some V segments, including TRBV6-2 and TRBV6-3, were excluded.

As for this clone: Its cognate antigen is unknown.

PCR employed 60 Vbeta and 13 Jbeta primers. The data were produced by immunoSEQ multiplex PCR, yet TCRdb's version contains in-frame clones alone and is incomplete. This sample's clone table lists around 100,000 clones. The sequenced material came from PBMCs. The sequence was obtained from a man aged 50-59 years in good health and CMV-seronegative. The chain combines TRBV28 with TRBJ2-6; the D gene is possibly TRBD1 (5 bases). The CDR3 region is CASSSPGLGANVLTF. The CDR3 DNA follows: TGTGCCAGCAGTTCACCAGGGCTAGGGGCCAACGTCCTGACTTTC. Combining the CDR3 with reference TRBV28 and TRBJ2-6 gives the whole variable domain DVKVTQSSRYLVKRTGEKVFLECVQDMDHENMFWYRQDPGLGLRLIYFSYDVKMKEKGDIPEGYSVSREKKERFSLILESASTNQTSMYLCASSSPGLGANVLTFGAGSRLTVL.